The 11 T cell receptor beta chains below come from one sample, sequenced in a study of blood T cell repertoires in COVID-19. The method was immunoSEQ multiplex PCR; TCRdb's version includes in-frame clones alone and lacks a portion of them. Of 330,000 or so clones in the sample, 88% were seen once. Input material: PBMCs or T cells enriched from blood (not recorded which). These receptors all stem from a woman aged 30 to 39 who had been exposed to COVID-19.

This CDR3 reads CASSPRTADYEQYF. CDR3 in DNA: TGTGCCAGTAGTCCCCGGACAGCCGACTACGAGCAGTACTTC. The chain employs TRBV19 and TRBJ2-7, with a tentative D call TRBD1 (6 bases). Trimming left V 5 bases short and J 3 bases short, with 14 bases between. The CDR3 has 14 residues. Germline CDR1 reads LNHDA; CDR2 reads SQIVND (reference sequence). Together with reference TRBV19 and TRBJ2-7, the CDR3 gives the full variable domain: DGGITQSPKYLFRKEGQNVTLSCEQNLNHDAMYWYRQDPGQGLRLIYYSQIVNDFQKGDIAEGYSVSREKKESFPLTVTSAQKNPTAFYLCASSPRTADYEQYFGPGTRLTVT.

In its sample, this clone was seen once. The chain joins TRBV19 to TRBJ2-7; 7 bases line up with TRBD1. Trimming took 2 bases from V and 1 from J; bases not matched to a gene: 8. The CDR3 extends over 16 amino acids. The V gene's germline CDR1 is LNHDA and CDR2 SQIVND (reference sequence). The DNA for the CDR3 is TGTGCCAGTAGTATAAATGGACAGGAGTTTTCCTACGAGCAGTACTTC. It specifies CASSINGQEFSYEQYF. Full variable domain (missing parts from reference TRBV19 and TRBJ2-7): DGGITQSPKYLFRKEGQNVTLSCEQNLNHDAMYWYRQDPGQGLRLIYYSQIVNDFQKGDIAEGYSVSREKKESFPLTVTSAQKNPTAFYLCASSINGQEFSYEQYFGPGTRLTVT.

This CDR3 is CATSRDGGQQETQYF. The CDR3 nucleotides are TGTGCCACCAGCAGAGATGGTGGACAGCAAGAGACCCAGTACTTC. The genes are TRBV15 and TRBJ2-5; possible D gene TRBD1, 6 bases. V lost 0 bases and J 2 bases, leaving 10 bases between the germline ends. The CDR3 is 15 amino acids. Germline V gene lookup returns CDR1 LNHNV and CDR2 YYDKDF (reference sequence). Full variable domain (missing parts from reference TRBV15 and TRBJ2-5): DAMVIQNPRYQVTQFGKPVTLSCSQTLNHNVMYWYQQKSSQAPKLLFHYYDKDFNNEADTPDNFQSRRPNTSFCFLDIRSPGLGDTAMYLCATSRDGGQQETQYFGPGTRLLVL.

This chain links TRBV27 with TRBJ2-1; TRBD2 matches 8 bases. Germline V gene sequence: CDR1 MNHEY, CDR2 SMNVEV (reference sequence). Trimming removed 5 bases from V and 9 bases from J; junction bases left unmatched: 6. This CDR3 region has 13 residues. CDR3 bases: TGTGCCAGCAGTGGCGGGAGGATAGGTGAGCAGTTCTTC. It encodes CASSGGRIGEQFF.

This chain joins TRBV5-1 and TRBJ2-7; 7 nucleotides agree with TRBD1. Trimming took 4 bases from V and 6 from J; bases not matched to a gene: 10. CDR1 SGHRS and CDR2 YFSETQ come from the germline V gene. The CDR3 contains 14 residues. The CDR3 loop is CASSKGTERTEQYF. The CDR3, as DNA: TGCGCCAGCAGCAAAGGGACAGAAAGGACCGAGCAGTACTTC. The complete variable domain, with remaining parts taken from reference TRBV5-1 and TRBJ2-7, reads KAGVTQTPRYLIKTRGQQVTLSCSPISGHRSVSWYQQTPGQGLQFLFEYFSETQRNKGNFPGRFSGRQFSNSRSEMNVSTLELGDSALYLCASSKGTERTEQYFGPGTRLTVT.

The V and J genes are TRBV19 and TRBJ2-7; D not certain. V lost 5 bases and J lost 6, with 11 bases in between. The germline gives CDR1 LNHDA, CDR2 SQIVND (reference sequence). CDR3 length: 12 residues. DNA for the CDR3: TGTGCCAGTAGTCCTACAGTGGGCGAGCAGTACTTC. Amino acid sequence: CASSPTVGEQYF. Together with reference TRBV19 and TRBJ2-7, the CDR3 gives the full variable domain: DGGITQSPKYLFRKEGQNVTLSCEQNLNHDAMYWYRQDPGQGLRLIYYSQIVNDFQKGDIAEGYSVSREKKESFPLTVTSAQKNPTAFYLCASSPTVGEQYFGPGTRLTVT.

The genes are TRBV23-1 and TRBJ2-7; D might be TRBD1 (6 bases). TRBV23-1 is filed as an ORF, its function uncertain. Between the trimmed V and J ends, which lost 3 bases and 0 bases, there was a span of 15 bases. This CDR3 comprises 16 residues. In DNA form, the CDR3 reads TGCGCCAGCAGTCATCCCAGACAGGTCCGCTCCTACGAGCAGTACTTC. It codes for CASSHPRQVRSYEQYF.

This clone has just a few counts. The chain employs TRBV6-1 and TRBJ2-6; D is possibly TRBD2 (5 bases). Trimming left V 1 base short and J 4 bases short, with 11 bases between. The CDR3 totals 16 residues. CDR1 and CDR2 (germline): MNHNS, SASEGT. CDR3 residues: CASSEGRGNGANVLTF. For the CDR3, the DNA is TGTGCCAGCAGTGAAGGACGAGGGAACGGGGCCAACGTCCTGACTTTC.

The chain is built from TRBV5-6 and TRBJ1-5, with D possibly being TRBD1 (5 bases). V was cut by 0 bases and J by 5 bases, with 15 bases left in between. Germline V gene data show CDR1 as SGHDT and CDR2 as YYEEEE. This CDR3 contains 16 residues. The CDR3 region is CASSLGVARDDQPQHF. CDR3 coding DNA: TGTGCCAGCAGCTTGGGGGTCGCCAGGGATGATCAGCCCCAGCATTTT.

This chain uses TRBV6-5 with TRBJ2-7; TRBD2 is a possible D gene (6 bases). The V end lost 6 bases, the J end lost 5 bases, and 11 bases lay between the germline ends. The germline V gene encodes CDR1 MNHEY and CDR2 SVGAGI. The CDR3 loop spans 12 amino acids. The CDR3 coding sequence is TGTGCCAGCAGGACGGGCGGGAACGAGCAGTACTTC. Amino acids: CASRTGGNEQYF.

The rearrangement joins TRBV24-1 to TRBJ1-5, with no clear D. Germline CDR1 and CDR2: KGHDR and SFDVKD. The CDR3 is 15 amino acids. Trimming removed 3 bases from V and 6 bases from J, with 14 bases in between. The CDR3 bases are TGTGCCACCAGTGATGCGGGGATCGGCGGTCAGCCCCAGCATTTT. Protein product: CATSDAGIGGQPQHF.